The sequence of this T cell receptor (beta chain) was determined in a study of T cell responses to AZD1222 COVID-19 vaccine. Study-level points and caveats: Close to half of all spike-specific TCRs reportedly target regions of the variants that are unmutated. Most donors were white British, females outnumbered males, and clonal diversity was possibly underestimated. Spike regions recognized by vaccine-associated CD4 TCRs spanned the protein, led by 160-218 and 743-854.

Only in-frame clones appear in the TCRdb table, and some are missing; sequencing was by immunoSEQ multiplex PCR. The sample records about 150,000 clones, approximately 90% being singletons. Remarks on this clone: Antigen specificity is unknown.

Germline CDR1 reads MNHEY; CDR2 reads SVGEGT. V lost 4 bases and J lost 1, with 14 bases in between. This CDR3 region has 17 residues. The rearrangement uses TRBV6-2 or TRBV6-3 and TRBJ1-6, with D tentatively TRBD1 (5 bases). The specimen was peripheral blood, collected 28 days after the second AZD1222 dose. The clonotype was recovered from an adult who received the AZD1222 COVID-19 vaccine. The chain's CDR3 is CASSSRDASSYNSPLHF. DNA of the CDR3: TGTGCCAGCAGTTCCAGGGACGCGTCATCCTATAATTCACCCCTCCACTTT.